This T cell receptor beta chain appears in the sequencing data of a study of blood T cell repertoires in COVID-19 (dated by TCRdb to the early 2020s). General notes on the study: Collaborator samples came from the United States, Italy and Spain and covered acute and convalescent phases of COVID-19. The prospective study material was composed of cDNA or gDNA derived from T cells, B-cell-depleted T cells, or PBMCs. Subjects who had been exposed to COVID-19, were actively infected with it, or had recovered from it provided the deeply sampled blood TCRbeta repertoires that made up the dataset. The repertoires were released in a freely available public database intended as a resource for research on the immune response to SARS-CoV-2. The samples were drawn from the first 160 participants of the ongoing ImmuneRACE study and from over a thousand subjects provided by 6 global collaborators. Sample metadata almost always included a de-identified subject ID, COVID-19 status, age in years and sex. HLA class I and class II types, where available, came from metadata supplied by the sample provider rather than from assay-based typing. Beyond this particular receptor, the publication reports: How much clinical and demographic metadata was included differed by source and by participant, and the metadata was provided uncurated.

For this clone: The clone's antigen remains unknown. The record has no base qualities; no much larger clone is one base away.

Each collaborating institution followed its own protocols to collect whole blood in K2EDTA tubes. For TCRbeta analysis, collaborators shipped samples as frozen whole blood, isolated PBMCs, or DNA extracted from either of those sample types. Here V drops 2 bases and J drops 6 bases, and the junction holds 3 bases not matched to any gene. The CDR3 starts with the cysteine, ends with the phenylalanine, and has 14 residues. Only the CDR3 part of the read is kept: 42 bases, read in frame from the first base. CDR1 SGHRS and CDR2 YFSETQ were looked up in the germline V gene. TCRbeta CDR3 regions were amplified from genomic DNA by means of the immunoSEQ Assay, a bias-controlled multiplex PCR. Under the source paper's analysis protocol: Within the assay, amplification of reference gene primers was used to estimate how many nucleated cells each sample contained. To quantify the absolute abundance of each unique TCRbeta CDR3 rearrangement, sequence reads were collapsed and filtered. Productive Simpson clonality was computed per sample as the square root of Simpson's diversity index over productive rearrangements. As stored in TCRdb, this immuneACCESS dataset retains in-frame rearrangements with V and J assigned. A fraction of the clones does not appear; measured against another copy, unresolved V genes explain less than half of the discrepancy, and the remainder lacks a known reason. The D gene and trimming were derived from the DNA, and the V and J assignments and clone size from that table. The sample profile shows approximately 52,000 clones; around 86% of them were found once. 12% to 15% of the sample belongs to the ten largest clones.

The chain couples TRBV5-1 to TRBJ2-2; 8 central nucleotides agree with TRBD1. The clonotype comes from a man aged 70-80 years with acute or convalescent COVID-19. Sample: peripheral blood. The CDR3 loop reads CASSLPQGAGELFF. The bases are TGCGCCAGCAGCTTACCACAGGGGGCCGGGGAGCTGTTTTTT. The CDR3, completed at both ends by the reference TRBV5-1 and TRBJ2-2 genes, gives the full variable domain KAGVTQTPRYLIKTRGQQVTLSCSPISGHRSVSWYQQTPGQGLQFLFEYFSETQRNKGNFPGRFSGRQFSNSRSEMNVSTLELGDSALYLCASSLPQGAGELFFGEGSRLTVL.